This TCR beta chain was profiled in a study of T cells in Graves' hyperthyroidism and ophthalmopathy. Turning to the study itself: Peripheral blood draws took place at initial diagnosis, ahead of any treatment.

This clonotype appeared many times. Its antigen is unknown. Study findings and constraints: Most thyroid clonotypes expanded above 0.001 were also detected in blood.

Authors of the study amplified TCR beta CDR3 regions from RNA transcripts. With the HTBI primer set, the TCR CDR3 went through a first round of RT-PCR. TCRdb called the multiplex PCR reads again in MiXCR, with one record for every CDR3 protein. This table has over 250,000 distinct CDR3 sequences, approximately 15% appearing once. The CDR3 runs 14 residues. Germline CDR1 reads SGHTA; CDR2 reads FQGNSA. Trimming pared 1 base from V and 2 bases from J, leaving 9 bases between. This chain links TRBV7-2 with TRBJ2-7, with unresolved D. Sequenced: blood. The receptor comes from a woman in her fifties or sixties with Graves' ophthalmopathy. The CDR3 region has the DNA TGTGCCAGCAGCTTAGGTAGGGTTGCCTACGAGCAGTACTTC. Its translation: CASSLGRVAYEQYF.